This TCR beta chain appears in the sequencing data of a study of CD4 T cells in lung cancer (dated by TCRdb to between 2017 and 2020). As for the study more broadly: In the study, blood T cells from NSCLC patients were screened for responses to candidate mutation-encoded neoepitopes, and neoantigen-specific CD4+ T-cell clones and TCRs were isolated. A handful of patients undergoing curative-intent resections for stage I-III non-small cell lung cancer provided the tumor and non-adjacent lung tissue. The resected patients had lung adenocarcinoma or squamous cell carcinoma, were aged 60 to 69 at blood donation, and mostly were former smokers. Before blood donation, patients had received treatments including platinum chemotherapy, and some received nivolumab or pembrolizumab. Deep sequencing of TCRB was used to follow the frequency of neoantigen-specific clonotypes in tumor resections, non-adjacent lung and cultured T-cell products. What the study reported, not specific to this receptor: Some blood-derived responses might be explained by in vitro priming of naive T cells or cross-reactivity rather than by memory responses to the cancer.

Preparation of the library involved the immunoSEQ multiplex PCR assay. DNA was isolated using Qiagen DNeasy or QIAamp micro DNA kits, and TCRB was sequenced using the Adaptive Biotechnology human TCRB sequencing kit. Sequencing of TCRB libraries was performed on an Illumina MiSeq. The paper's processing steps were these. TCRB sequence data were analyzed using the kit provider's software, and tumor enrichment of clonotype templates was assessed with Fisher's exact test. TCRdb obtained this table from immuneACCESS and retained in-frame rearrangements with V and J assigned. These tables miss some clones; where compared with another copy, unresolved V genes account for less than half of the shortfall, and the remainder is unexplained. For V, J and clone size, that table is used; D and trimming come from the DNA. In this sample the table shows over 8,000 clones, over 65% of which occur a single time. Together, the top ten hold 15% of the sample.

Non-adjacent lung tissue was collected from the same resection as far as possible from the malignant lesion, at least 3 cm away. Per the germline V gene, SQVTM is the CDR1 and ANQGSEA is the CDR2. Inclusive of the bounding cysteine and phenylalanine, the CDR3 is 13 residues long. Only CDR3 DNA is held: 39 bases, read in frame from base 1. V lost 3 bases and J lost 6 bases, and the count of bases not matched to a germline gene is 6. About this clone itself: The specificity of this receptor is unknown. Within one base of it there is no much larger clone, and no base qualities were kept.

The specimen sequenced was normal lung tissue taken away from the tumor. The TCR comes from a man aged 55 to 70 with non-small cell lung cancer. The V and J genes are TRBV29-1 and TRBJ2-7; 9 central bases correspond to TRBD1. The sequenced DNA is TGCAGCGTTGAGGGACAGGGCTTCCTCGAGCAGTACTTC. Translated, this gives CSVEGQGFLEQYF.